Given below is one T cell receptor beta chain in context. This sample was included in a study of early T cells in non-severe SARS-CoV-2 infection. The V end lost 2 bases, the J end lost 0 bases, and 11 bases lay between the germline ends. Germline-derived CDR1 and CDR2 are SEHNR and FQNEAQ (reference sequence). There are 17 residues in the CDR3. MiXCR, run by TCRdb on the 5' RACE reads, gives a single entry per CDR3 protein. The repertoire includes around 80,000 distinct CDR3 sequences, about 13% of them detected once, and approximately 6% sits in the top ten. The chain carries TRBV7-9 and TRBJ2-6; D possibly uses TRBD1 or TRBD2 (5 bases each). Source material: whole blood. The receptor was isolated from an adult who was a healthcare worker with PCR-confirmed SARS-CoV-2 infection or an uninfected control (not recorded which). The CDR3 spells CASSLPTGTSGANVLTF. DNA of the CDR3: TGTGCCAGCAGCTTACCTACCGGGACCTCTGGGGCCAACGTCCTGACTTTC. Full variable domain (missing parts from reference TRBV7-9 and TRBJ2-6): DTGVSQNPRHKITKRGQNVTFRCDPISEHNRLYWYRQTLGQGPEFLTYFQNEAQLEKSRLLSDRFSAERPKGSFSTLEIQRTEQGDSAMYLCASSLPTGTSGANVLTFGAGSRLTVL.